Each of the 30 T cell receptor beta chains below was sequenced from the same sample in a study of memory CD4+ T cells and cytomegalovirus serostatus. Clones were read by immunoSEQ multiplex PCR, and TCRdb kept only the in-frame ones, dropping some. The sample has some 50,000 clones; roughly 79% are singletons. Single viable CD3+CD4+CD8-CD45RO+ cells were sorted as the memory CD4+ T cells. Material: memory CD4+ T cells from blood. The receptor source for this set is an adult in good health and CMV-seronegative.

The gene calls are TRBV20-1 and TRBJ1-1; D is unclear. The length of the CDR3 is 11 residues. The V end lost 1 base, the J end lost 5 bases, and 5 bases lay between the germline ends. Per the germline V gene, CDR1 is DFQATT and CDR2 is SNEGSKA (reference sequence). CDR3 nucleotide sequence: TGCAGTGCTAGAGTACTGACTGAAGCTTTCTTT. This translates into CSARVLTEAFF.

The chain links TRBV6-1 to TRBJ2-3; 14 bases map to TRBD2. CDR3 length: 15 residues. The V segment lost 3 bases and the J segment 6 bases; nucleotides outside the gene matches: 2. The germline V gene encodes CDR1 MNHNS and CDR2 SASEGT. CDR3 protein: CASSDWTSGRDTQYF. DNA of the CDR3: TGTGCCAGCAGTGATTGGACTAGCGGGAGGGATACGCAGTATTTT.

The V call is TRBV6-6, the J call TRBJ1-5; 7 bases agree with TRBD1. V shed 10 bases and J 4 bases; nucleotides not matched to a gene: 10. Germline assignment: CDR1 MNHNY and CDR2 SVGAGI (reference sequence). This CDR3 has 14 amino acids. CDR3: CATTTGNGNQPQHF. The CDR3 coding sequence is TGTGCCACCACGACAGGGAATGGTAATCAGCCCCAGCATTTT.

The chain combines TRBV11-1 with TRBJ1-1; D is unresolved. Trimming cost V 0 bases and J 1 base, with 3 bases left between them. The CDR3 covers 13 residues. Germline V gene sequence: CDR1 SGHAT, CDR2 FQDESV (reference sequence). The CDR3 DNA reads TGTGCCAGCAGCTTAGCAGGGAACACTGAAGCTTTCTTT. This translates into CASSLAGNTEAFF.

The J gene is TRBJ1-2, the V gene TRBV19, with D possibly matching TRBD1 (5 bases). Germline V lookup: CDR1 LNHDA, CDR2 SQIVND (reference sequence). CDR3 length: 15 residues. Trimming pared 4 bases from V and 2 bases from J, leaving 14 bases between. CDR3 coding DNA: TGTGCCAGTAGTACAACGGGACGGACGAACTATGGCTACACCTTC. Amino acids: CASSTTGRTNYGYTF.

The rearrangement joins TRBV30 to TRBJ2-1; TRBD2 matches at 11 bases. After removal of 4 bases from V and 9 bases from J, the junction contained 8 bases not matched to a gene. The CDR3 runs to 14 residues. Germline V CDR1 and CDR2: GTSNPN, SVGIG (reference sequence). CDR3 in amino acids: CAWKVAGGSGEQFF. The CDR3 DNA follows: TGTGCCTGGAAAGTAGCGGGGGGGTCGGGTGAGCAGTTCTTC.

This chain joins TRBV7-8 and TRBJ1-4; 7 bases line up with TRBD1. This CDR3 region has 14 residues. The V gene end was trimmed by 6 bases and the J gene end by 5 bases; junction bases not matched to a gene: 6. CDR1 and CDR2 (germline): SGHVS, FQNEAQ. CDR3 amino acids: CASRTGTVNEKLFF. In DNA, the CDR3 is TGTGCCAGCAGGACCGGGACAGTCAATGAAAAACTGTTTTTT.

This clone appeared once. This chain joins TRBV28 and TRBJ2-7; the match to TRBD2 covers 7 bases. V shed 2 bases, J shed 5 bases, and the junction held 3 bases outside the gene matches. CDR1 MDHEN and CDR2 SYDVKM come from the germline V gene. The CDR3 sequence is 13 residues long. Here the CDR3 reads CASSLRGGDEQYF. CDR3 coding DNA: TGTGCCAGCAGTTTACGGGGAGGGGACGAGCAGTACTTC.

This clone was seen only a few times. The genes are TRBV18 and TRBJ1-2, with D possibly matching TRBD1 (5 bases). Trimming removed 5 bases at V and 5 bases at J, with 15 bases between. Germline V gene lookup returns CDR1 KGHSH and CDR2 LQKENI. This CDR3 contains 14 residues. The CDR3 protein is CASSSDSLPYGYTF. The CDR3, as DNA: TGTGCCAGCTCATCCGACAGTCTCCCGTATGGCTACACCTTC.

The chain carries TRBV7-2 and TRBJ2-3; 7 positions agree with TRBD2. J gave up 2 bases and V 5 bases, and 10 bases lay outside the gene matches. This CDR3 has 16 amino acids. The germline CDR1 and CDR2 sequences are SGHTA and FQGNSA. The CDR3 region is CASSLRSAGATDTQYF. The CDR3 DNA reads TGTGCCAGCAGCCTCAGGTCCGCGGGAGCCACAGATACGCAGTATTTT. Supplemented by reference TRBV7-2 and TRBJ2-3, the full variable domain reads GAGVSQSPSNKVTEKGKDVELRCDPISGHTALYWYRQSLGQGLEFLIYFQGNSAPDKSGLPSDRFSAERTGGSVSTLTIQRTQQEDSAVYLCASSLRSAGATDTQYFGPGTRLTVL.

V and J are TRBV5-4 and TRBJ2-7; TRBD2 matches 8 bases. Unmatched junction bases numbered 14, after V lost 2 bases and J lost 4 bases. Germline V gene lookup returns CDR1 SGHNT and CDR2 YYREEE (reference sequence). The CDR3 sequence is 17 residues long. This CDR3 is CASSLKRSGGAYYEQYF. Written as DNA, the CDR3 is TGTGCCAGCAGCTTAAAGCGGTCCGGGGGGGCTTATTACGAGCAGTACTTC.

V and J are TRBV6-1 and TRBJ2-2; 10 nucleotides align to TRBD2. From germline, CDR1 is MNHNS and CDR2 SASEGT. The V and J ends lost 3 bases and 6 bases, in that order; junction bases with no gene match: 7. This CDR3 region has 16 residues. CDR3 loop: CASSDRPGLASGELFF. The CDR3 bases are TGTGCCAGCAGTGACCGGCCGGGACTAGCGTCCGGGGAGCTGTTTTTT.

This chain uses TRBV7-9 with TRBJ2-7, with 8 bases matching TRBD1. Unmatched junction bases numbered 5, after V lost 5 bases and J lost 2 bases. The germline V gene encodes CDR1 SEHNR and CDR2 FQNEAQ (reference sequence). The CDR3 sequence is 14 residues long. The CDR3 loop is CASSLQGAAYEQYF. CDR3 bases: TGTGCCAGCAGCCTGCAGGGGGCCGCCTACGAGCAGTACTTC.

The rearrangement uses TRBV7-2 and TRBJ2-1; the match to TRBD2 covers 9 bases. Germline-derived CDR1 and CDR2 are SGHTA and FQGNSA. The CDR3 covers 15 residues. After removal of 0 bases from V and 10 bases from J, the junction contained 7 bases not matched to a gene. The CDR3 is CASSLALAGTGEQFF. As DNA, the CDR3 is TGTGCCAGCAGCTTAGCGCTAGCGGGAACGGGAGAGCAGTTCTTC.

This chain links TRBV18 with TRBJ2-1, with 11 bases aligning to TRBD2. Germline loops: CDR1 KGHSH, CDR2 LQKENI. The CDR3 extends over 16 amino acids. V dropped 5 bases and J dropped 6; count of bases not matched to a gene: 9. The CDR3 sequence: CASSELAGGSSNEQFF. The CDR3 bases are TGTGCCAGCTCAGAATTAGCGGGGGGGAGCAGCAATGAGCAGTTCTTC.

This sequence joins TRBV9 and TRBJ2-1, with 7 nucleotides matching TRBD2. Unmatched junction bases numbered 10, after V lost 3 bases and J lost 4 bases. The germline V gene has CDR1 SGDLS and CDR2 YYNGEE. CDR3 size: 16 residues. For the CDR3, the DNA is TGTGCCAGCAGCGCAGGCGACGGGGGGAGGTACAATGAGCAGTTCTTC. Translating gives CASSAGDGGRYNEQFF.

This chain connects TRBV7-3 to TRBJ2-6; D not certain. The CDR3 runs to 17 residues. The V and J ends lost 5 bases and 0 bases respectively, with 14 bases between them. CDR1 and CDR2 (germline): SGHTA, FQGTGA. The CDR3 is CASSERNTGSGANVLTF. The CDR3 nucleotides are TGTGCCAGCAGCGAACGGAACACGGGCTCTGGGGCCAACGTCCTGACTTTC.

V and J are TRBV18 and TRBJ1-1; 8 bases are a match to TRBD1. This CDR3 contains 16 residues. V trimming: 6 bases; J trimming: 1 base; junction bases outside the gene matches: 10. Germline V gene data show CDR1 as KGHSH and CDR2 as LQKENI. DNA for the CDR3: TGTGCCAGCTCGACCGACAGGGGTTGGACGAACACTGAAGCTTTCTTT. Its translation: CASSTDRGWTNTEAFF.

V and J are TRBV30 and TRBJ1-4; weak D call: TRBD1 (6 bases). Germline V gene data show CDR1 as GTSNPN and CDR2 as SVGIG (reference sequence). V was trimmed by 4 bases and J by 3 bases, leaving 12 bases between them. This CDR3 has 14 amino acids. This chain's CDR3 is CAWTGTHSNEKLFF. The CDR3 DNA sequence: TGTGCCTGGACCGGGACACACTCTAATGAAAAACTGTTTTTT.

The chain uses TRBV9 and TRBJ1-1, with D perhaps TRBD1 (5 bases). This CDR3 region has 17 residues. V lost 4 bases and J 1 base, leaving 20 bases between the germline ends. The germline CDR1 and CDR2 sequences are SGDLS and YYNGEE. CDR3 DNA: TGTGCCAGCAGCTCTCGACCCGGGGGGATTCAGAACACTGAAGCTTTCTTT. Its translation is CASSSRPGGIQNTEAFF.

In DNA form, the CDR3 reads TGTGCCAGCAGCCAGGGACTAGCGGGAGACGAGCAGTTCTTC. The encoded protein is CASSQGLAGDEQFF. The chain has TRBV7-2 and TRBJ2-1; 14 nucleotides agree with TRBD2. V trimming: 5 bases; J trimming: 10 bases; junction bases outside the gene matches: 4. From germline, CDR1 is SGHTA and CDR2 FQGNSA. The CDR3 runs 14 residues.

J is TRBJ1-2 and V is TRBV28; 8 bases fit TRBD1. Per the germline V gene, CDR1 is MDHEN and CDR2 is SYDVKM. Trimming at V came to 4 bases and at J to 8 bases, leaving 3 bases not matched to a gene. The CDR3 has 12 amino acids. The CDR3 bases are TGTGCCAGCAGTTGGGACAGGATGGGCTACACCTTC. It encodes CASSWDRMGYTF.

A few counts support this clone. The chain recombines TRBV28 with TRBJ1-5; 7 bases line up with TRBD1. V shed 7 bases and J 8 bases; nucleotides not matched to a gene: 5. Germline CDR1 is MDHEN and CDR2 is SYDVKM. There are 12 residues in the CDR3. CDR3 sequence (DNA): TGTGCCAGCACCGCTCAGGGGGAGCCCCAGCATTTT. Its protein product is CASTAQGEPQHF.

The rearrangement joins TRBV5-6 to TRBJ2-2; maybe TRBD1 (5 bases). V dropped 1 base and J dropped 3 bases, with 13 bases sitting between them. CDR1 is SGHDT and CDR2 is YYEEEE in the germline V gene. The CDR3 spans 16 residues. The CDR3 here is CASSLTTVLHTGELFF. CDR3 DNA: TGTGCCAGCAGCTTGACGACAGTCCTTCACACCGGGGAGCTGTTTTTT.

This clone was observed at least ten times. This chain links TRBV4-1 with TRBJ1-2; D gene uncertain. Germline V gives CDR1 MGHRA, CDR2 YSYEKL. V was shortened by 0 bases and J by 3 bases, with 5 bases between the two germline ends. The CDR3 spans 13 residues. CDR3 DNA sequence: TGCGCCAGCAGCCAAGATCGCCACTATGGCTACACCTTC. Its protein product is CASSQDRHYGYTF.

This chain connects TRBV7-2 to TRBJ1-1, with TRBD1 as a possible D gene (6 bases). Germline V CDR1 and CDR2: SGHTA, FQGNSA. The CDR3 loop spans 14 amino acids. Trimming shortened V by 3 bases and J by 6 bases, and 14 bases separated the two germline ends. The CDR3 nucleotides read TGTGCCAGCAGCTTGGATTTCAGGGGACCTGAAGCTTTCTTT. Translation: CASSLDFRGPEAFF.

The chain combines TRBV28 with TRBJ1-2, with D possibly TRBD1 on 5 matching bases. CDR3 size: 13 residues. The V end was cut by 7 bases, the J end by 7 bases, with 16 bases between. The V gene's germline CDR1 is MDHEN and CDR2 SYDVKM. CDR3 bases: TGTGCCAGCATTGGGGACCTAACAGGTGGCTACACCTTC. Translated: CASIGDLTGGYTF.

DNA of the CDR3: TGTGCCAGCAGTAAACGGTTAGGTGGACAGGCCTACAATGAGCAGTTCTTC. This codes for CASSKRLGGQAYNEQFF. The chain combines TRBV27 with TRBJ2-1, with 7 positions matching TRBD1. CDR3 length equals 17 residues. J was trimmed by 2 bases and V by 5 bases; bases with no gene match: 12. Germline values: CDR1 MNHEY, CDR2 SMNVEV (reference sequence).

This chain joins TRBV5-4 and TRBJ2-2, with 10 bases identical to TRBD2. The CDR3 is 15 residues long. V shed 3 bases, J shed 4 bases, and the junction held 3 bases outside the gene matches. CDR1 is SGHNT, CDR2 YYREEE, per germline (reference sequence). CDR3 DNA: TGTGCCAGCAGCTCCAGCGGGAGGGTCACCGGGGAGCTGTTTTTT. Its protein is CASSSSGRVTGELFF.

This rearrangement joins TRBV7-6 to TRBJ1-1; 8 bases are shared with TRBD1. The J segment lost 1 base and the V segment lost 1 base, leaving 2 bases of the junction unmatched. The germline CDR1 and CDR2 sequences are SGHVS and FNYEAQ. This CDR3 spans 15 amino acids. CDR3 DNA sequence: TGTGCCAGCAGCTTAGGGACAGGGAGGAACACTGAAGCTTTCTTT. This translates into CASSLGTGRNTEAFF.